One sample yielded the 4 T cell receptor beta chains listed below, sequenced in a study of beta chain features in type 1 diabetes. What these receptors recognize is not known. The study's findings and limits: Type 1 diabetes patients had TCRB CDR3s that were shorter (moderately but significantly so) in all four CD4+ subsets.

The investigators reverse transcribed all of the isolated RNA, so they sequenced expressed TCRB transcripts. The data were produced by immunoSEQ multiplex PCR, yet TCRdb's version contains in-frame clones alone and is incomplete. Here the sample spans 150,000 or so clones, about 8.3% being singletons. The sequenced material came from central memory CD4+ T cells from blood. Receptors were obtained from a woman aged 18-29 years with type 1 diabetes.

The genes are TRBV5-6 and TRBJ1-1, with TRBD1 matching over 8 bases. V shed 4 bases, J shed 7 bases, and the junction held 15 bases outside the gene matches. CDR1 is SGHDT, CDR2 YYEEEE, per germline. The CDR3 totals 16 residues. In DNA, the CDR3 is TGTGCCAGCAGCACCCTCGGACAGGGCACTTCGGGTGAAGCTTTCTTT. Its protein is CASSTLGQGTSGEAFF.

This clone was recorded a few times. The rearrangement joins TRBV6-5 to TRBJ1-1; perhaps TRBD1 as D (6 bases). The length of the CDR3 is 14 residues. Germline V gene data show CDR1 as MNHEY and CDR2 as SVGAGI. V dropped 7 bases and J dropped 0 bases, with 12 bases sitting between them. Here the CDR3 reads CASMLQGMNTEAFF. In DNA, the CDR3 is TGTGCCAGCATGCTACAGGGTATGAACACTGAAGCTTTCTTT.

This clone turned up a few times. This chain links TRBV5-1 with TRBJ2-3, with 11 bases lining up with TRBD1. The CDR3 is 15 residues long. Trimming removed 4 bases from V and 1 base from J; junction bases left unmatched: 2. The V gene's germline CDR1 is SGHRS and CDR2 YFSETQ. In DNA form, the CDR3 reads TGCGCCAGCAGCCTGGGACAGGGGGGCACAGATACGCAGTATTTT. It specifies CASSLGQGGTDTQYF.

This clone was counted between two and nine times. The chain links TRBV18 to TRBJ2-7; D remains ambiguous. Trimming pared 3 bases from V and 6 bases from J, leaving 12 bases between. Germline values: CDR1 KGHSH, CDR2 LQKENI. The CDR3 consists of 13 residues. In DNA, the CDR3 is TGTGCCAGCTCACCCCGGGTAGAAGGCGAGCAGTACTTC. This gives the protein CASSPRVEGEQYF.